A selection of T cell receptor beta chains follows, all from one sample in a study of neurological immune-mediated disorders. Via MiXCR, TCRdb re-called the 5' RACE reads, giving one row per CDR3 protein. The repertoire holds over 13,000 distinct CDR3 sequences, with approximately 7.7% as singletons. The specimen was CD8+ T cells from blood. The source of these receptors is a woman in her 40s in good health. Both conserved end residues are part of each CDR3. Each record gives: CDR3 length, J gene, clone size, V gene, D gene, CDR3 DNA, CDR3 protein. The D gene is left open where the match is weak. The size of a clone is reported for some rows only, either as once, few or many, or as a class for expanded clones.

CDR3 length: 16; J gene: TRBJ2-3; clone size: many; V gene: TRBV5-6; D gene: TRBD2; CDR3 DNA: TGTGCCAGCAGCCCGTTAAGCGGGAGGGCATCAGATACGCAGTATTTT; CDR3 protein: CASSPLSGRASDTQYF
CDR3 length: 15; J gene: TRBJ2-7; clone size: many; V gene: TRBV4-1; D gene: TRBD2; CDR3 DNA: TGCGCCAGCAGCCTAGGACTAGCGCTTACCTACGAGCAGTACTTC; CDR3 protein: CASSLGLALTYEQYF
CDR3 length: 15; J gene: TRBJ2-7; clone size: many; V gene: TRBV11-2; D gene: TRBD1; CDR3 DNA: TGTGCCAGCAGCTTGGGGACAGGGGGAGGCTACGAGCAGTACTTC; CDR3 protein: CASSLGTGGGYEQYF
CDR3 length: 16; J gene: TRBJ2-4; clone size: many; V gene: TRBV6-1; D gene: TRBD1; CDR3 DNA: TGTGCCAGCAGGGTAACAGGGGGTGAGACCAAAAACATTCAGTACTTC; CDR3 protein: CASRVTGGETKNIQYF
CDR3 length: 15; J gene: TRBJ1-2; clone size: many; V gene: TRBV18; D gene: NA; CDR3 DNA: TGTGCCAGCTCACCGACGGGGGCGGATAACTATGGCTACACCTTC; CDR3 protein: CASSPTGADNYGYTF
CDR3 length: 13; J gene: TRBJ1-1; clone size: many; V gene: TRBV20-1; D gene: NA; CDR3 DNA: TGCAGTGCCGTGGAGGGGTTTGGAACTGAAGCTTTCTTT; CDR3 protein: CSAVEGFGTEAFF
CDR3 length: 16; J gene: TRBJ1-2; clone size: many; V gene: TRBV4-2; D gene: NA; CDR3 DNA: TGTGCCAGCAGCCAAGAGCCCGTAGATCCTAACTATGGCTACACCTTC; CDR3 protein: CASSQEPVDPNYGYTF
CDR3 length: 18; J gene: TRBJ2-6; clone size: many; V gene: TRBV19; D gene: TRBD2; CDR3 DNA: TGTGCCAGTAGTATCCGGCGGGGGGCGTACTCTGGGGCCAACGTCCTGACTTTC; CDR3 protein: CASSIRRGAYSGANVLTF
CDR3 length: 15; J gene: TRBJ2-7; clone size: many; V gene: TRBV20-1; D gene: NA; CDR3 DNA: TGCAGTGCTAGAGATTTAGGGGAGGTATCCTACGAGCAGTACTTC; CDR3 protein: CSARDLGEVSYEQYF
CDR3 length: 15; J gene: TRBJ1-5; clone size: many; V gene: TRBV11-2; D gene: NA; CDR3 DNA: TGTGCCAGCAGCTTAGTGGCTGGGGATGACCAGCCCCAGCATTTT; CDR3 protein: CASSLVAGDDQPQHF
CDR3 length: 15; J gene: TRBJ2-1; clone size: many; V gene: TRBV20-1; D gene: TRBD2; CDR3 DNA: TGCAGTGCTAGGCGGTCTAGCGGGAGAGACAATGAGCAGTTCTTC; CDR3 protein: CSARRSSGRDNEQFF
CDR3 length: 11; J gene: TRBJ1-1; clone size: many; V gene: TRBV29-1; D gene: NA; CDR3 DNA: TGCAGCGTTGTTGCTGTCACTGAAGCTTTCTTT; CDR3 protein: CSVVAVTEAFF
CDR3 length: 14; J gene: TRBJ2-7; clone size: many; V gene: TRBV2; D gene: NA; CDR3 DNA: TGTGCCAGCAGTGAAGCATTGGGGACTTACGAGCAGTACTTC; CDR3 protein: CASSEALGTYEQYF
CDR3 length: 14; J gene: TRBJ1-1; clone size: few; V gene: TRBV20-1; D gene: NA; CDR3 DNA: TGCAGTGCTAGTCCCCAGACCGTGAACACTGAAGCTTTCTTT; CDR3 protein: CSASPQTVNTEAFF
CDR3 length: 15; J gene: TRBJ2-1; clone size: many; V gene: TRBV7-3; D gene: NA; CDR3 DNA: TGTGCCAGCAGCTTACTCTCTCCGGGCTGGAATGAGCAGTTCTTC; CDR3 protein: CASSLLSPGWNEQFF
CDR3 length: 15; J gene: TRBJ2-5; clone size: many; V gene: TRBV20-1; D gene: TRBD1; CDR3 DNA: TGCAGTGCTAGAGATTTGGGGACAGTCAGCGAGACCCAGTACTTC; CDR3 protein: CSARDLGTVSETQYF
CDR3 length: 15; J gene: TRBJ1-1; clone size: medium-sized; V gene: TRBV5-1; D gene: NA; CDR3 DNA: TGCGCCAGCAGCGAGAGGGGGGCCATGAACACTGAAGCTTTCTTT; CDR3 protein: CASSERGAMNTEAFF
CDR3 length: 13; J gene: TRBJ2-1; clone size: many; V gene: TRBV20-1; D gene: NA; CDR3 DNA: TGCAGTGCTAGAGATCACGGTAGTTATGAGCAGTTCTTC; CDR3 protein: CSARDHGSYEQFF
CDR3 length: 17; J gene: TRBJ2-6; clone size: many; V gene: TRBV5-1; D gene: NA; CDR3 DNA: TGCGCCAGCAGCTTGTGGGCAGGGGAGAATGGGGCCAACGTCCTGACTTTC; CDR3 protein: CASSLWAGENGANVLTF
CDR3 length: 15; J gene: TRBJ2-1; clone size: many; V gene: TRBV9; D gene: NA; CDR3 DNA: TGTGCCAGCAGCCCCGGTGGGGCATCCTACAATGAGCAGTTCTTC; CDR3 protein: CASSPGGASYNEQFF
CDR3 length: 13; J gene: TRBJ1-5; clone size: NA; V gene: TRBV24-1; D gene: NA; CDR3 DNA: TGTGCCACCAGACGGGGACCAAATCAGCCCCAGCATTTT; CDR3 protein: CATRRGPNQPQHF
CDR3 length: 16; J gene: TRBJ2-5; clone size: many; V gene: TRBV6-1; D gene: TRBD2; CDR3 DNA: TGTGCCAGCAGTGAACTAGCGGGAGGGCCACAAGAGACCCAGTACTTC; CDR3 protein: CASSELAGGPQETQYF
CDR3 length: 12; J gene: TRBJ1-1; clone size: many; V gene: TRBV2; D gene: NA; CDR3 DNA: TGTGCCAGCAGCGTTGTGAACACTGAAGCTTTCTTT; CDR3 protein: CASSVVNTEAFF
CDR3 length: 14; J gene: TRBJ2-1; clone size: many; V gene: TRBV29-1; D gene: TRBD1; CDR3 DNA: TGCAGCGGACACAGGGGGATCAATTACAATGAGCAGTTCTTC; CDR3 protein: CSGHRGINYNEQFF
CDR3 length: 12; J gene: TRBJ2-2; clone size: many; V gene: TRBV10-2; D gene: NA; CDR3 DNA: TGCGCCAGCGAGGGTATAACCGGGGAGCTGTTTTTT; CDR3 protein: CASEGITGELFF
CDR3 length: 15; J gene: TRBJ2-3; clone size: many; V gene: TRBV2; D gene: NA; CDR3 DNA: TGTGCCATTCCCCTAGAGGGAGGTATCGCAGATACGCAGTATTTT; CDR3 protein: CAIPLEGGIADTQYF
CDR3 length: 13; J gene: TRBJ1-1; clone size: many; V gene: TRBV20-1; D gene: NA; CDR3 DNA: TGCAGTGCTAGTTCTCCCATGAACACTGAAGCTTTCTTT; CDR3 protein: CSASSPMNTEAFF
CDR3 length: 12; J gene: TRBJ2-7; clone size: many; V gene: TRBV5-1; D gene: NA; CDR3 DNA: TGCGCCAGCAGCCCCCGGGGGCGCGAGCAGTACTTC; CDR3 protein: CASSPRGREQYF
CDR3 length: 12; J gene: TRBJ2-1; clone size: large; V gene: TRBV3-1; D gene: NA; CDR3 DNA: TGTGCCAGCGCTCACGGGTACAATGAGCAGTTCTTC; CDR3 protein: CASAHGYNEQFF
CDR3 length: 13; J gene: TRBJ2-2; clone size: many; V gene: TRBV6-5; D gene: NA; CDR3 DNA: TGTGCCAGCAGTCACCTTGTCACCGGGGAGCTGTTTTTT; CDR3 protein: CASSHLVTGELFF
CDR3 length: 17; J gene: TRBJ1-1; clone size: many; V gene: TRBV6-1; D gene: TRBD1; CDR3 DNA: TGTGCCAGCAGTGAGGCCCGGACAGGGGGCTTTTTCACTGAAGCTTTCTTT; CDR3 protein: CASSEARTGGFFTEAFF
CDR3 length: 14; J gene: TRBJ2-3; clone size: many; V gene: TRBV20-1; D gene: TRBD1; CDR3 DNA: TGCAGTGCTACTCGGACAGGGGGGAGGGATACGCAGTATTTT; CDR3 protein: CSATRTGGRDTQYF
CDR3 length: 13; J gene: TRBJ1-2; clone size: many; V gene: TRBV27; D gene: NA; CDR3 DNA: TGTGCCAGCAGTCTCGGGGGGGCCGGTGGCTACACCTTC; CDR3 protein: CASSLGGAGGYTF
CDR3 length: 15; J gene: TRBJ2-7; clone size: many; V gene: TRBV4-1; D gene: NA; CDR3 DNA: TGCGCCAGCAGCCCCCGGGGGGCAGGGGGGGCCGAGCAGTACTTC; CDR3 protein: CASSPRGAGGAEQYF
CDR3 length: 16; J gene: TRBJ2-1; clone size: many; V gene: TRBV29-1; D gene: NA; CDR3 DNA: TGCAGCGTTGATGGAGTGTCGGGGGCATCCTACAATGAGCAGTTCTTC; CDR3 protein: CSVDGVSGASYNEQFF
CDR3 length: 13; J gene: TRBJ2-7; clone size: NA; V gene: TRBV10-3; D gene: NA; CDR3 DNA: TGTGCCATCAGTGGAAACAGAAATAACGAGCAGTACTTC; CDR3 protein: CAISGNRNNEQYF
CDR3 length: 15; J gene: TRBJ2-7; clone size: many; V gene: TRBV2; D gene: TRBD2; CDR3 DNA: TGTGCCAGCAGTGAGAAAGGTAGCGGGCTCTACGAGCAGTACTTC; CDR3 protein: CASSEKGSGLYEQYF
CDR3 length: 19; J gene: TRBJ1-5; clone size: many; V gene: TRBV5-1; D gene: NA; CDR3 DNA: TGCGCCAGCAGCTTGGTCCGGGGGCCGGTTGGTAACCCTAGCGCGACCCAGCATTTT; CDR3 protein: CASSLVRGPVGNPSATQHF
CDR3 length: 15; J gene: TRBJ2-3; clone size: many; V gene: TRBV7-2; D gene: TRBD2; CDR3 DNA: TGTGCCAGCAGCTTAGTAGCGGGAGTGGGGGATACGCAGTATTTT; CDR3 protein: CASSLVAGVGDTQYF
CDR3 length: 14; J gene: TRBJ2-7; clone size: many; V gene: TRBV7-9; D gene: TRBD1; CDR3 DNA: TGTGCCAGCAGCTTATGGGACAGCAGCTACGAGCAGTACTTC; CDR3 protein: CASSLWDSSYEQYF
CDR3 length: 10; J gene: TRBJ2-7; clone size: many; V gene: TRBV20-1; D gene: NA; CDR3 DNA: TGCAGTGCCTTGGAGGAGTTGGCGTACTTC; CDR3 protein: CSALEELAYF
CDR3 length: 13; J gene: TRBJ1-2; clone size: many; V gene: TRBV5-6; D gene: TRBD1; CDR3 DNA: TGTGCCAGCAGACGGACAGGGGTTGATGGCTACACCTTC; CDR3 protein: CASRRTGVDGYTF
CDR3 length: 14; J gene: TRBJ2-7; clone size: many; V gene: TRBV18; D gene: NA; CDR3 DNA: TGTGCCAGCTCACCATTCAAGGGCTCCTACGAGCAGTACTTC; CDR3 protein: CASSPFKGSYEQYF
CDR3 length: 16; J gene: TRBJ2-5; clone size: many; V gene: TRBV28; D gene: TRBD2; CDR3 DNA: TGTGCCAGCAGCCTCGGGGGGGGGCGGGACCAAGAGACCCAGTACTTC; CDR3 protein: CASSLGGGRDQETQYF
CDR3 length: 15; J gene: TRBJ2-1; clone size: many; V gene: TRBV28; D gene: TRBD1; CDR3 DNA: TGTGCCAGCAGTTTATTGAGACAGGGATCAAATGAGCAGTTCTTC; CDR3 protein: CASSLLRQGSNEQFF
CDR3 length: 14; J gene: TRBJ2-7; clone size: many; V gene: TRBV5-1; D gene: TRBD1; CDR3 DNA: TGCGCCAGCAGCTTAGAGGACAGGGCCTACGAGCAGTACTTC; CDR3 protein: CASSLEDRAYEQYF
CDR3 length: 16; J gene: TRBJ2-3; clone size: NA; V gene: TRBV11-2; D gene: NA; CDR3 DNA: TGTGCCAGCAGCTTAAACCTTCCCCCGTTCACAGATACGCAGTATTTT; CDR3 protein: CASSLNLPPFTDTQYF